One sample yielded the 8 T cell receptor beta chains listed below, sequenced in a study of blood T cell repertoires in COVID-19. TCRdb's table, derived via immunoSEQ multiplex PCR, lists solely in-frame clones and lacks some. The table records about 55,000 clones, roughly 80% of them present only once. Specimen: peripheral blood. The receptors were gathered from a human donor in a cohort sampled during active or convalescent COVID-19.

The rearrangement links TRBV5-6 to TRBJ1-4; TRBD1 aligns across 7 bases. Germline V gene data show CDR1 as SGHDT and CDR2 as YYEEEE. The junction had 10 bases not matched to a gene; V was cut back by 4 bases and J by 10 bases. The CDR3 sequence is 14 residues long. The DNA for the CDR3 is TGTGCCAGCAGCACGGGACAGCCAGCCGGAAAACTGTTTTTT. Protein sequence: CASSTGQPAGKLFF.

This chain links TRBV5-5 with TRBJ1-1, with D uncertain. Trimming took 0 bases from V and 1 from J, leaving 13 bases between them. From germline, CDR1 is SGHKS and CDR2 YYEKEE (reference sequence). The CDR3 length is 16 residues. Written as DNA, the CDR3 is TGTGCCAGCAGCTTGGATGGAGGAGCCGGGAACACTGAAGCTTTCTTT. This sequence encodes CASSLDGGAGNTEAFF.

The gene calls are TRBV29-1 and TRBJ2-6, with D perhaps TRBD1 (6 bases). Germline assignment: CDR1 SQVTM and CDR2 ANQGSEA. V was clipped by 8 bases and J by 0 bases, with 14 bases between them. This CDR3 is 15 amino acids long. CDR3 in amino acids: CSQKLRGSGANVLTF. The CDR3 DNA sequence: TGCAGCCAGAAGCTCAGGGGCTCTGGGGCCAACGTCCTGACTTTC.

The chain employs TRBV4-2 and TRBJ2-2, with 7 nucleotides matching TRBD1. From germline, CDR1 is LGHNA and CDR2 YNFKEQ. The CDR3 length is 16 residues. V shed 0 bases, J shed 7 bases, and the junction held 8 bases outside the gene matches. This CDR3 is CASSQEGTASGGELFF. The DNA for the CDR3 is TGTGCCAGCAGCCAAGAAGGGACAGCATCTGGCGGGGAGCTGTTTTTT.

V is TRBV29-1 and J is TRBJ2-5; 9 positions match TRBD1. This CDR3 has 16 residues. J gave up 2 bases and V 6 bases, and 13 bases lay outside the gene matches. Germline values: CDR1 SQVTM, CDR2 ANQGSEA. The CDR3 DNA sequence: TGCAGCGTCCGAACATTTTACAGGGGGCCACAAGAGACCCAGTACTTC. Translating gives CSVRTFYRGPQETQYF.

The genes are TRBV6-6 and TRBJ2-7; D remains unclear. Between the trimmed V and J ends, which lost 0 bases and 6 bases, there was a span of 9 bases. Germline loops: CDR1 MNHNY, CDR2 SVGAGI (reference sequence). CDR3 length: 13 residues. For the CDR3, the DNA is TGTGCCAGCAGTTACTCGAACTCCGGCGAGCAGTACTTC. It yields the protein CASSYSNSGEQYF.

V gene TRBV27 combines with J gene TRBJ2-2; TRBD2 might be the D (5 bases). The V and J ends lost 2 bases and 5 bases respectively, with 9 bases between them. The CDR3 covers 14 residues. The germline gives CDR1 MNHEY, CDR2 SMNVEV (reference sequence). In DNA form, the CDR3 reads TGTGCCAGCAGTTTAAGCTGGGAGACCGGGGAGCTGTTTTTT. Translating gives CASSLSWETGELFF.

The V call is TRBV24-1, the J call TRBJ1-2; 7 positions agree with TRBD1. The CDR3 length is 13 residues. The germline V gene has CDR1 KGHDR and CDR2 SFDVKD. The trim removed 4 bases at V and 8 bases at J, leaving 6 bases unmatched. The CDR3 reads CATSDARGSGYTF. CDR3 bases: TGTGCCACCAGTGACGCCAGGGGGAGCGGCTACACCTTC.